These 12 T cell receptor beta chains were all obtained from the same sample, sequenced in a study of CD8 T cells in Susac syndrome. Reverse transcription of about 0.5 to 1 ug RNA was carried out with random hexamers. Each CDR3 protein gets one entry after TCRdb re-called the immunoSEQ multiplex PCR reads with MiXCR. The sample lists about 140,000 distinct CDR3 sequences, around 93% seen once, with more than 0.14% in the top ten. The sample comprised CD4+ T cells from PBMCs. These receptors were obtained from a human donor with Susac syndrome.

The chain employs TRBV4-2 and TRBJ1-2, with 9 nucleotides matching TRBD1. The germline CDR1 and CDR2 sequences are LGHNA and YNFKEQ. The CDR3 spans 17 residues. V was pared by 0 bases and J by 3 bases, with 8 bases of the junction left unmatched. CDR3 nucleotides: TGTGCCAGCAGCCAAGAGGGACAGGGCGGTAATGACTATGGCTACACCTTC. It specifies CASSQEGQGGNDYGYTF.

The V gene is TRBV30, the J gene TRBJ2-4; D ambiguous. Germline-derived CDR1 and CDR2 are GTSNPN and SVGIG (reference sequence). CDR3 size: 13 residues. Trimming left V 2 bases short and J 0 bases short, with 5 bases between. CDR3 in DNA: TGTGCCTGGAGTAGTTTAGCCAAAAACATTCAGTACTTC. It yields the protein CAWSSLAKNIQYF.

The J gene is TRBJ2-2, the V gene TRBV30, with 9 bases matching TRBD1. This CDR3 spans 13 amino acids. Germline assignment: CDR1 GTSNPN and CDR2 SVGIG (reference sequence). J gave up 7 bases and V 4 bases, and 4 bases lay outside the gene matches. This CDR3 reads CAWNRGPVGELFF. The CDR3 DNA reads TGTGCCTGGAACAGGGGGCCTGTCGGGGAGCTGTTTTTT.

This sequence joins TRBV20-1 and TRBJ1-5, with TRBD1 as a possible D gene (5 bases). The length of the CDR3 is 15 residues. The V end was cut by 7 bases, the J end by 0 bases, with 16 bases between. Per the germline V gene, CDR1 is DFQATT and CDR2 is SNEGSKA (reference sequence). CDR3 sequence (DNA): TGCAGTGGGGCTAGGGGATGGGATAGCAATCAGCCCCAGCATTTT. Protein: CSGARGWDSNQPQHF.

The chain links TRBV24-1 to TRBJ2-1; 13 bases agree with TRBD2. The V gene's germline CDR1 is KGHDR and CDR2 SFDVKD. With V trimmed by 1 base and J by 9 bases, 5 bases remained unmatched. The CDR3 is 16 amino acids. CDR3 loop: CATSDLTSGGAGEQFF. The CDR3 bases are TGTGCCACCAGTGATTTAACTAGCGGGGGGGCGGGTGAGCAGTTCTTC.

This chain connects TRBV5-4 to TRBJ2-1; no clear D. Germline V gene lookup returns CDR1 SGHNT and CDR2 YYREEE (reference sequence). This CDR3 spans 13 amino acids. Trimming removed 0 bases from V and 5 bases from J, with 6 bases in between. The CDR3 DNA follows: TGTGCCAGCAGCTTGGTCACCAACAATGAGCAGTTCTTC. Its protein is CASSLVTNNEQFF.

The CDR3 loop reads CASSIQATEAFF. The CDR3, as DNA: TGTGCCAGCAGTATTCAAGCCACTGAAGCTTTCTTT. The rearrangement joins TRBV2 to TRBJ1-1, with D unresolved. V lost 5 bases and J 4 bases, leaving 8 bases between the germline ends. Germline assignment: CDR1 SNHLY and CDR2 FYNNEI. This CDR3 spans 12 amino acids.

The rearrangement joins TRBV27 to TRBJ1-6; perhaps TRBD1 as D (5 bases). Trimming took off 6 bases at V and 10 bases at J, with 16 bases between the two ends. The CDR3 is 14 amino acids. CDR1 and CDR2 (germline): MNHEY, SMNVEV (reference sequence). CDR3 sequence (DNA): TGTGCCAGCAGGCCTCCGGGTAGGGGCTCACCCCTCCACTTT. It is translated as CASRPPGRGSPLHF.

The chain employs TRBV9 and TRBJ1-2; 9 bases match TRBD1. This CDR3 comprises 15 residues. V was clipped by 4 bases and J by 4 bases; unmatched bases: 8. Germline assignment: CDR1 SGDLS and CDR2 YYNGEE. The CDR3 sequence: CASSPRTGAAYGYTF. In DNA form, the CDR3 reads TGTGCCAGCAGCCCCCGGACAGGGGCGGCCTATGGCTACACCTTC. The full variable domain, rest sourced from reference TRBV9 and TRBJ1-2, is DSGVTQTPKHLITATGQRVTLRCSPRSGDLSVYWYQQSLDQGLQFLIQYYNGEERAKGNILERFSAQQFPDLHSELNLSSLELGDSALYFCASSPRTGAAYGYTFGSGTRLTVV.

The chain carries TRBV2 and TRBJ2-7; a possible D gene is TRBD2 (6 bases). V gave up 4 bases and J gave up 3 bases, with 7 bases separating them. The CDR3 is 12 amino acids. CDR1 and CDR2 from the germline V gene are SNHLY and FYNNEI. CDR3 in amino acids: CASSVAVYEQYF. The DNA for the CDR3 is TGTGCCAGCAGTGTAGCGGTCTACGAGCAGTACTTC.

The J gene is TRBJ1-3, the V gene TRBV12-3 or TRBV12-4, with 7 bases that match TRBD1. J lost 8 bases, V lost 5 bases, and 9 bases had no gene match. CDR3 length: 14 residues. CDR3 loop: CASSPGTATYTIYF. CDR3 DNA: TGTGCCAGCAGTCCCGGGACAGCTACGTACACCATATATTTT.

The chain combines TRBV9 with TRBJ2-5, with D unresolved. The CDR3 is 15 residues long. CDR1 is SGDLS, CDR2 YYNGEE, per germline. Trimming removed 0 bases at V and 2 bases at J, with 11 bases between. In DNA form, the CDR3 reads TGTGCCAGCAGCGTAGACAGTTACCAGCAAGAGACCCAGTACTTC. Its protein product is CASSVDSYQQETQYF.